The T cell receptor (beta chain) described here comes from a study of immune characterization of retroperitoneal liposarcoma. The ends lost 8 bases at V and 3 bases at J; junction bases unmatched: 12. CDR1 MNHNY and CDR2 SVGAGI come from the germline V gene (reference sequence). The CDR3 runs to 16 residues. TCRdb called the PCR reads again in MiXCR, with one record for every CDR3 protein. The profile shows around 10,000 distinct CDR3 sequences, 50% of them singletons. A single count supports this clonotype. The V and J genes are TRBV6-6 and TRBJ2-2; TRBD2 matches 7 bases. The TCR was taken from a female donor with retroperitoneal liposarcoma. Sequences were obtained from tumor tissue. For the CDR3, the DNA is TGTGCCAGCTATAAGGAGACTAGCCTCGACACCGGGGAGCTGTTTTTT. Translation: CASYKETSLDTGELFF.